Below, one T cell receptor (beta chain) is given with its context. Its antigen is undetermined. These data come from a study of cytomegalovirus exposure and HLA in healthy donors. Amplification used 60 Vbeta primers and 13 Jbeta primers. Libraries were prepared by immunoSEQ multiplex PCR; TCRdb keeps only in-frame clonotypes and omits some of them. The sample includes 140,000 to 150,000 clones, 78% of them seen just once. Overall study results and limits: HLA restriction was apparent for most CMV-associated TCR beta chains in a later analysis.

Germline values: CDR1 MDHEN, CDR2 SYDVKM. The CDR3 has 15 residues. V gave up 5 bases and J gave up 4 bases; unmatched junction bases: 10. Input material: PBMCs. This chain links TRBV28 with TRBJ1-2; 7 nucleotides match TRBD1. This receptor was taken from a female donor in good health and CMV-seronegative. CDR3 coding DNA: TGTGCCAGCAGTATGGCGCTACAGGGGATCTATGGCTACACCTTC. Its protein product is CASSMALQGIYGYTF.